These 12 T cell receptor beta chains share one sample of origin, sequenced in a study of blood T cells in healthy people across ages. For the second PCR, which ran for about 7 to 11 cycles, a sample-barcoded 5' primer and a J-beta primer mix were used. TCRdb processed the 5' RACE reads anew with MiXCR; each CDR3 protein has one entry. The table lists fewer than 600,000 distinct CDR3 sequences, about 29% of them singletons. These same records also appear under a second study, on T cells of mothers and their children.

The material sequenced was blood. Receptor source: a boy between 2 and 10 years old in good health.

The chain recombines TRBV7-2 with TRBJ2-7, with 7 bases aligning to TRBD2. The CDR3 totals 15 residues. The germline V gene encodes CDR1 SGHTA and CDR2 FQGNSA. J was trimmed by 3 bases and V by 5 bases; bases with no gene match: 10. Here the CDR3 DNA reads TGTGCCAGCAGCCGAACTAGTGGGAGGGGCTACGAGCAGTACTTC. Its protein is CASSRTSGRGYEQYF. Full variable domain (remainder filled in from reference TRBV7-2 and TRBJ2-7): GAGVSQSPSNKVTEKGKDVELRCDPISGHTALYWYRQSLGQGLEFLIYFQGNSAPDKSGLPSDRFSAERTGGSVSTLTIQRTQQEDSAVYLCASSRTSGRGYEQYFGPGTRLTVT.

The rearrangement uses TRBV6-6 and TRBJ1-5; maybe TRBD1 (6 bases). This CDR3 is built from 13 residues. Trimming removed 6 bases from V and 4 bases from J, with 10 bases in between. From germline, CDR1 is MNHNY and CDR2 SVGAGI (reference sequence). The CDR3 nucleotides read TGTGCCAGCAGGGGGGCGGGAAATCAGCCCCAGCATTTT. Protein: CASRGAGNQPQHF.

The genes are TRBV5-1 and TRBJ2-1; TRBD2 aligns across 13 bases. V was pared by 4 bases and J by 6 bases, with 16 bases of the junction left unmatched. The CDR3 consists of 19 residues. CDR1 is SGHRS and CDR2 is YFSETQ in the germline V gene. CDR3 sequence (DNA): TGCGCCAGCAGCCTCCTCCCACCGGGACTAGCGGGGAGTAGCAATGAGCAGTTCTTC. Amino acid sequence: CASSLLPPGLAGSSNEQFF.

The chain has TRBV7-9 and TRBJ1-3; D remains ambiguous. Trimming pared 6 bases from V and 4 bases from J, leaving 13 bases between. The V gene's germline CDR1 is SEHNR and CDR2 FQNEAQ (reference sequence). This CDR3 region has 14 residues. The CDR3 reads CASRSPGTGNTIYF. The CDR3 coding sequence is TGTGCCAGCAGATCCCCCGGTACGGGAAACACCATATATTTT.

This chain uses TRBV11-3 with TRBJ2-5, with D uncertain. V gave up 2 bases and J gave up 5 bases, with 9 bases separating them. The CDR3 covers 13 residues. The germline V gene encodes CDR1 SGHNT and CDR2 YENEEA. Here the CDR3 reads CASSLYGSETQYF. CDR3 sequence (DNA): TGTGCCAGCAGCTTATATGGGTCGGAGACCCAGTACTTC.

The CDR3 here is CASSFSRQGVFSGANVLTF. In nucleotides, the CDR3 is TGTGCCAGCAGCTTTTCAAGACAGGGGGTGTTCTCTGGGGCCAACGTCCTGACTTTC. This sequence joins TRBV7-9 and TRBJ2-6; 9 bases line up with TRBD1. There are 19 residues in the CDR3. The V and J ends lost 3 bases and 0 bases, in that order; junction bases with no gene match: 9. Germline V gene lookup returns CDR1 SEHNR and CDR2 FQNEAQ (reference sequence).

This clonotype was observed at least ten times. The chain recombines TRBV7-9 with TRBJ1-4; D not certain. This CDR3 is 15 amino acids long. Germline V gives CDR1 SEHNR, CDR2 FQNEAQ (reference sequence). Trimming cost V 3 bases and J 1 base, with 9 bases left between them. CDR3 sequence: CASSFVGRTNEKLFF. Here the CDR3 DNA reads TGTGCCAGCAGCTTTGTTGGCAGAACTAATGAAAAACTGTTTTTT.

The chain recombines TRBV4-3 with TRBJ2-5; perhaps TRBD1 as D (6 bases). Judging by the DNA end, TRBJ2-1 fits better; the J call may be wrong. Germline V gene data show CDR1 as LGHNA and CDR2 as YSLEER. This CDR3 comprises 16 residues. The CDR3 DNA reads TGCGCCAGCAGCCACCCAGCTACAGGGAGAATGAATGAGCAGTTCTTC. Translating gives CASSHPATGRMNEQFF.

As DNA, the CDR3 is TGTGCCAGCAGTTATACAGCCCCCGGGGCCAACGTCCTGACTTTC. This translates into CASSYTAPGANVLTF. V gene TRBV12-3 or TRBV12-4 combines with J gene TRBJ2-6; D gene uncertain. The CDR3 spans 15 residues. V shed 4 bases and J shed 4 bases, with 11 bases lying between them.

This clonotype occurred a few times. The chain links TRBV21-1 to TRBJ2-3; the table gives TRBD2 as D, unverified against the DNA. TRBV21-1 is a known pseudogene. This CDR3 has 15 amino acids. DNA for the CDR3: TGTGCCAGCAGCTTCGCGGGGGGGCAGTCAGATACGCAGTATTTT. It is translated as CASSFAGGQSDTQYF.

V is TRBV12-5 and J is TRBJ2-7, with D possibly being TRBD2 (5 bases). V gave up 1 base and J gave up 3 bases, with 10 bases separating them. CDR1 LGHNT and CDR2 FRNRAP come from the germline V gene. There are 14 residues in the CDR3. DNA for the CDR3: TGTGCTAGTGGTTTGGACCCGAGGGTCTACGAGCAGTACTTC. Encoded protein: CASGLDPRVYEQYF.

The chain links TRBV13 to TRBJ1-1; a weak D match, TRBD1 (5 bases). This CDR3 is built from 15 residues. Trimming cost V 4 bases and J 0 bases, with 12 bases left between them. Germline lookup yields CDR1 PRHDT and CDR2 FYEKMQ (reference sequence). CDR3 protein: CASSSRASMNTEAFF. The CDR3 coding sequence is TGTGCCAGCAGCTCCAGGGCTTCCATGAACACTGAAGCTTTCTTT.